This is a list of T cell receptor beta chains from one sample in a study of Ad26.COV2.S vaccination and SARS-CoV-2 variants. Profiling relied on immunoSEQ multiplex PCR, and the TCRdb table lists in-frame clones only, not all of them. The sample lists 300,000 to 350,000 clones, around 89% occurring once. The starting material was peripheral blood, obtained in a trial of Ad26.COV2.S vaccine versus placebo. The receptor set was obtained from a person between 18 and 65 years old who received the Ad26.COV2.S COVID-19 vaccine or a placebo. Both conserved end residues are part of each CDR3. A D gene is named only where the DNA matches it firmly. For some rows the clone size is stated as once, few or many, or as a class when expanded; others skip it.

CDR3aa,CDR3nt,v_gene,abundance,d_gene,j_gene
CASSQVSNTEAFF,TGCGCCAGCAGCCAAGTTTCTAACACTGAAGCTTTCTTT,TRBV4-3,NA,NA,TRBJ1-1
CASTHQVFAKNIQYF,TGTGCCAGTACCCACCAGGTTTTCGCCAAAAACATTCAGTACTTC,TRBV19,NA,NA,TRBJ2-4
CASSKGQGGVSSNQPQHF,TGTGCCAGCAGCAAAGGACAGGGGGGGGTAAGCAGCAATCAGCCCCAGCATTTT,TRBV21-1,NA,NA,TRBJ1-5
CASSVAFSPEKLFF,TGTGCCAGCAGCGTAGCTTTCAGCCCCGAAAAACTGTTTTTT,TRBV9,NA,NA,TRBJ1-4
CASSRTRGQPQHF,TGTGCCAGCAGTCGAACTCGGGGTCAGCCCCAGCATTTT,TRBV7-3,few,NA,TRBJ1-5
CASSPPGQGVDTQYF,TGTGCCAGCTCACCACCGGGTCAGGGGGTGGATACGCAGTATTTT,TRBV18,NA,TRBD1,TRBJ2-3
CASSQAGGWIRKQYF,TGTGCCAGCAGCCAAGCTGGGGGATGGATTAGAAAGCAGTACTTC,TRBV14,NA,NA,TRBJ2-7
CASSFRDEQFF,TGTGCCAGCAGTTTTAGGGATGAGCAGTTCTTC,TRBV28,NA,NA,TRBJ2-1
CATSREQGFGNTIYF,TGTGCCACCAGCAGAGAACAGGGTTTTGGGAACACCATATATTTT,TRBV15,NA,NA,TRBJ1-3
CASSLVNTASEQYF,TGTGCCAGCAGCTTGGTAAACACGGCGAGCGAGCAGTACTTC,TRBV5-4,NA,NA,TRBJ2-7
CASSWDRAYGYTF,TGCGCCAGCAGCTGGGACAGAGCTTATGGCTACACCTTC,TRBV5-1,NA,TRBD1,TRBJ1-2
CASSQDRDRGPRTEAFF,TGTGCCAGCAGCCAAGATCGGGACAGGGGGCCTCGCACTGAAGCTTTCTTT,TRBV14,once,TRBD1,TRBJ1-1
CASSLDGTGDVNTEAFF,TGTGCCAGCAGCTTGGACGGGACAGGGGACGTGAACACTGAAGCTTTCTTT,TRBV5-4,once,TRBD1,TRBJ1-1
CASKGDEGTSHTGELFF,TGTGCCAGCAAAGGGGACGAGGGGACTAGCCACACCGGGGAGCTGTTTTTT,TRBV6-4,NA,TRBD2,TRBJ2-2
CASTLGGTEAFF,TGTGCCAGCACCCTGGGGGGGACTGAAGCTTTCTTT,TRBV5-6,NA,NA,TRBJ1-1
CACQPNTGLSSYEQYF,TGTGCCTGCCAACCCAACACCGGGCTGAGCTCCTACGAGCAGTACTTC,TRBV30,NA,NA,TRBJ2-7
CASSQDPVGGLGYTF,TGTGCCAGCAGCCAAGACCCCGTGGGGGGCCTTGGCTACACCTTC,TRBV3-1/TRBV3-2,once,NA,TRBJ1-2
CASSFAGIYEQYF,TGTGCCAGCAGTTTCGCGGGGATTTACGAGCAGTACTTC,TRBV6-2/TRBV6-3,NA,NA,TRBJ2-7
CASSLVRGRNTEAFF,TGTGCCAGCAGCCTCGTCAGGGGCCGGAACACTGAAGCTTTCTTT,TRBV7-9,NA,NA,TRBJ1-1
CASNTGTGDPGELFF,TGTGCCAGTAATACCGGGACAGGGGACCCCGGGGAGCTGTTTTTT,TRBV6-5,many,TRBD1,TRBJ2-2
CASSLIGGAEAFF,TGTGCCAGCAGCCTAATCGGGGGCGCCGAAGCTTTCTTT,TRBV7-3,NA,NA,TRBJ1-1
CASSPERGQGYSPLHF,TGTGCCAGCTCACCAGAACGGGGACAGGGTTATTCACCCCTCCACTTT,TRBV18,NA,TRBD1,TRBJ1-6
CASSQTGHQETQYF,TGTGCCAGCAGCCAGACGGGCCATCAAGAGACCCAGTACTTC,TRBV7-2,NA,NA,TRBJ2-5
CSSTGAGLRETQYF,TGCAGCTCAACTGGGGCGGGATTAAGAGAGACCCAGTACTTC,TRBV29-1,NA,NA,TRBJ2-5
CASSEGLDRSEQFF,TGTGCCAGCAGTGAAGGGCTAGATCGTAGTGAGCAGTTCTTC,TRBV6-4,NA,NA,TRBJ2-1
CASISDSGGEQYF,TGTGCCAGCATTTCGGACAGCGGGGGCGAGCAGTACTTC,TRBV12-3/TRBV12-4,NA,TRBD2,TRBJ2-7
CASSYSSLGNTIYF,TGTGCCAGCAGTTACTCGAGTCTTGGGAACACCATATATTTT,TRBV6-2/TRBV6-3,once,NA,TRBJ1-3
CASGGLDQPQHF,TGTGCCAGCGGGGGGCTCGATCAGCCCCAGCATTTT,TRBV7-9,NA,NA,TRBJ1-5
CASTSRGLARLNIQYF,TGTGCCAGCACCTCCCGGGGGTTGGCCCGACTAAACATTCAGTACTTC,TRBV27,NA,NA,TRBJ2-4
CASSSTGAAKAFF,TGTGCCAGCAGTTCAACAGGGGCCGCCAAAGCGTTCTTT,TRBV6-5,NA,TRBD1,TRBJ1-1
CASSAYRGTNSPLHF,TGTGCCAGCAGTGCCTACAGGGGCACGAATTCACCCCTCCACTTT,TRBV25-1,NA,TRBD1,TRBJ1-6
CASSQGLVYEQYF,TGTGCCAGCAGCCAGGGACTAGTTTACGAGCAGTACTTC,TRBV7-3,NA,TRBD2,TRBJ2-7
CASSLPGLAGGPAPRWEQFF,TGTGCCAGCAGTCTCCCCGGACTAGCGGGAGGGCCAGCACCACGTTGGGAGCAGTTCTTC,TRBV27,NA,TRBD2,TRBJ2-1
CASRTANEKLFF,TGTGCCAGCAGGACGGCTAATGAAAAACTGTTTTTT,TRBV27,NA,NA,TRBJ1-4
CASSLRTGGGEKLFF,TGTGCCAGCAGCCTTCGGACAGGAGGGGGTGAAAAACTGTTTTTT,TRBV7-9,NA,TRBD1,TRBJ1-4
CASSSLRGGLHGYTF,TGTGCCAGCAGTTCCTTAAGAGGGGGCCTCCATGGCTACACCTTC,TRBV28,NA,TRBD1,TRBJ1-2
CASSVGSGGHYGYTF,TGTGCCAGCAGCGTAGGCTCAGGGGGCCACTATGGCTACACCTTC,TRBV9,NA,TRBD1,TRBJ1-2
CASTISGDGYTF,TGTGCCAGCACAATTTCAGGGGATGGCTACACCTTC,TRBV6-5,NA,NA,TRBJ1-2
CASSVRDSSYEQYF,TGTGCCAGCAGCGTACGCGATAGCTCCTACGAGCAGTACTTC,TRBV9,NA,NA,TRBJ2-7
CASSSTGDAEAFF,TGTGCCAGCAGTTCCACAGGGGACGCTGAAGCTTTCTTT,TRBV12-3/TRBV12-4,once,TRBD1,TRBJ1-1
CASSLYGRGAYNEQFF,TGTGCCAGCAGCTTATACGGCAGGGGGGCCTACAATGAGCAGTTCTTC,TRBV7-3,NA,NA,TRBJ2-1
CASSLGGLNTGELFF,TGTGCCAGCAGCTTAGGGGGCTTAAACACCGGGGAGCTGTTTTTT,TRBV7-3,NA,NA,TRBJ2-2
CASSPGGPPTDTQYF,TGTGCCAGCAGTCCGGGGGGTCCCCCCACAGATACGCAGTATTTT,TRBV27,once,TRBD2,TRBJ2-3
CASSLGIKLFF,TGTGCCAGCAGTTTAGGGATTAAACTGTTTTTT,TRBV28,once,NA,TRBJ1-4
CASSRGYQETQYF,TGTGCCAGCAGCCGGGGGTACCAAGAGACCCAGTACTTC,TRBV6-5,NA,NA,TRBJ2-5
CSINGGARTDTQYF,TGCAGCATAAACGGGGGGGCTCGAACAGATACGCAGTATTTT,TRBV29-1,NA,TRBD2,TRBJ2-3
CASSLDRGITEAFF,TGTGCCAGCAGCTTAGACAGGGGGATCACTGAAGCTTTCTTT,TRBV7-9,NA,TRBD1,TRBJ1-1
CASSIGWFALGTPANEQFF,TGTGCCAGTAGTATAGGTTGGTTTGCCTTAGGGACTCCCGCCAATGAGCAGTTCTTC,TRBV19,NA,NA,TRBJ2-1
CAISDSGIPSGRGNEQFF,TGTGCCATCAGTGATAGTGGGATTCCTAGCGGGAGGGGTAATGAGCAGTTCTTC,TRBV10-3,NA,TRBD2,TRBJ2-1
CAWSRGDLYEQYF,TGTGCCTGGAGTCGGGGAGACCTCTACGAGCAGTACTTC,TRBV30,NA,NA,TRBJ2-7
CASSYYSTSGSADTQYF,TGTGCCAGCAGTTACTATTCGACTAGCGGGAGTGCAGATACGCAGTATTTT,TRBV27,NA,TRBD2,TRBJ2-3
CASSQKTITDTQYF,TGTGCCAGCAGCCAAAAGACTATTACAGATACGCAGTATTTT,TRBV14,NA,NA,TRBJ2-3
CATSPRSSARTDTQYF,TGTGCCACCAGCCCCCGGAGTAGCGCCCGCACAGATACGCAGTATTTT,TRBV15,NA,NA,TRBJ2-3
CASMGAGEAGELFF,TGTGCCAGCATGGGAGCAGGGGAGGCCGGGGAGCTGTTTTTT,TRBV6-5,NA,NA,TRBJ2-2
CAISEGTSGGANIQYF,TGTGCCATCAGTGAAGGGACTAGCGGGGGGGCGAACATTCAGTACTTC,TRBV10-3,NA,TRBD2,TRBJ2-4
CASSEGNTGCQFF,TGTGCCAGCAGTGAGGGAAACACAGGATGCCAGTTCTTC,TRBV25-1,NA,NA,TRBJ2-1
CASSLGLGTVQETQYF,TGCGCCAGCAGCTTGGGTTTAGGGACAGTCCAAGAGACCCAGTACTTC,TRBV5-1,NA,TRBD1,TRBJ2-5
CASSLPGGPQHF,TGTGCCAGCAGCTTACCAGGGGGGCCCCAGCATTTT,TRBV11-2,NA,TRBD1,TRBJ1-5
CASSPGQGAREQYF,TGTGCCAGCAGTCCGGGACAGGGGGCGCGAGAGCAGTACTTC,TRBV6-2/TRBV6-3,NA,TRBD1,TRBJ2-7
CASSQDYGPGGDTQYF,TGCGCCAGCAGCCAAGATTATGGGCCCGGTGGAGATACGCAGTATTTT,TRBV4-3,NA,NA,TRBJ2-3